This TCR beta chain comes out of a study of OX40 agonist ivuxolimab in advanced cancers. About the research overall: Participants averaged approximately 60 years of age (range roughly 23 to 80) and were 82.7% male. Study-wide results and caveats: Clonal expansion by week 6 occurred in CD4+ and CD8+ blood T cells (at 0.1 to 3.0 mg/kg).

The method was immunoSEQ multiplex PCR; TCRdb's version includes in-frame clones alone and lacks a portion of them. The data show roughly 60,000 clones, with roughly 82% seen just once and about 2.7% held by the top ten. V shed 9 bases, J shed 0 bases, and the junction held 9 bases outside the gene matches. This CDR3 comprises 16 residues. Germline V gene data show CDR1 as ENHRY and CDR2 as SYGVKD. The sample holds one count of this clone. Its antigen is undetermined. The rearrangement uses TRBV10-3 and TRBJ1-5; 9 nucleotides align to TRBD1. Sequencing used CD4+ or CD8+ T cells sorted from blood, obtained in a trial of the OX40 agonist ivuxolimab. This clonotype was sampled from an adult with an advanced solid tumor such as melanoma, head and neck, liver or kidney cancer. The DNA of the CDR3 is TGTGCCATTTCCGGGACAGGGATCGATAGCAATCAGCCCCAGCATTTT. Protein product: CAISGTGIDSNQPQHF.